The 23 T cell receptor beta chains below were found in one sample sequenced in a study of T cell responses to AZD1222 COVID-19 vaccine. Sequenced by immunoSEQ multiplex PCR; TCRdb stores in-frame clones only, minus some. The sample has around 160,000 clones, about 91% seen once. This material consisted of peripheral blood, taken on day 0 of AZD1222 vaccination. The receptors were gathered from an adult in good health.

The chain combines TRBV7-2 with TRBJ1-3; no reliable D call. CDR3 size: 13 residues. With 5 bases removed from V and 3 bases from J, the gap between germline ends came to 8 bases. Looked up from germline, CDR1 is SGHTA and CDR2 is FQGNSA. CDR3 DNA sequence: TGTGCCAGCAGCCTAGTAATTGGAAACACCATATATTTT. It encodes CASSLVIGNTIYF.

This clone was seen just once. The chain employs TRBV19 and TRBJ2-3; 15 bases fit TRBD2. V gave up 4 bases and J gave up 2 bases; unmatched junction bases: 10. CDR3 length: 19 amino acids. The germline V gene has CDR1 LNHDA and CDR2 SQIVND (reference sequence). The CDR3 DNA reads TGTGCCAGTAGTAACCACGGGACTAGCGGGGGGCCTTACACAGATACGCAGTATTTT. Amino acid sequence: CASSNHGTSGGPYTDTQYF.

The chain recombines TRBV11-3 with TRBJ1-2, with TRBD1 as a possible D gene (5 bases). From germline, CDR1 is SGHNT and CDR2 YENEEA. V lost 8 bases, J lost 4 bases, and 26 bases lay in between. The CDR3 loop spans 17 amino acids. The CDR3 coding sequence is TGTGCCAGCCCCAACTCCGACTACCTGGGACGGATCTATGGCTACACCTTC. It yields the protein CASPNSDYLGRIYGYTF.

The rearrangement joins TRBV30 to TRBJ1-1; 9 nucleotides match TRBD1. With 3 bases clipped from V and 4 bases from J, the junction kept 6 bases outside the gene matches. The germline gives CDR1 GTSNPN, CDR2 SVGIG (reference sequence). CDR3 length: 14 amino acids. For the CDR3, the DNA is TGTGCCTGGAGGGGGACAGGGAGGGGCACTGAAGCTTTCTTT. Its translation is CAWRGTGRGTEAFF. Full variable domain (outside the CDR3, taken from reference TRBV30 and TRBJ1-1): SQTIHQWPATLVQPVGSPLSLECTVEGTSNPNLYWYRQAAGRGLQLLFYSVGIGQISSEVPQNLSASRPQDRQFILSSKKLLLSDSGFYLCAWRGTGRGTEAFFGQGTRLTVV.

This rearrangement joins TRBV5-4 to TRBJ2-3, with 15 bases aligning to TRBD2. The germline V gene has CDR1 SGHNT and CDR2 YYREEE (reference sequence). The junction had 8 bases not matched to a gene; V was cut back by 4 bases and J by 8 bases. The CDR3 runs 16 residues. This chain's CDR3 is CASSTEGLAGGSTQYF. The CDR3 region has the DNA TGTGCCAGCAGCACGGAAGGACTAGCGGGGGGGTCTACGCAGTATTTT.

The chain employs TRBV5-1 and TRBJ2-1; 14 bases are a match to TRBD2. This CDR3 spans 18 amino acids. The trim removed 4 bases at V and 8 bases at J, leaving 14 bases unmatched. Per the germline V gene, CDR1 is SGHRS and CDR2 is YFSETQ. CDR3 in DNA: TGCGCCAGCAGCGCAATACGGACTAGCGGGGGGCAAGACGATGAGCAGTTCTTC. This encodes CASSAIRTSGGQDDEQFF.

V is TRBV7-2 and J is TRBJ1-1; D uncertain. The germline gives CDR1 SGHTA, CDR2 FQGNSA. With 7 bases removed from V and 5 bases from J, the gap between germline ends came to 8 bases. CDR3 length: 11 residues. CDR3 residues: CASTWVTEAFF. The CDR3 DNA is TGTGCCAGCACCTGGGTTACTGAAGCTTTCTTT. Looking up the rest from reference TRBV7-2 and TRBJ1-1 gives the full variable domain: GAGVSQSPSNKVTEKGKDVELRCDPISGHTALYWYRQSLGQGLEFLIYFQGNSAPDKSGLPSDRFSAERTGGSVSTLTIQRTQQEDSAVYLCASTWVTEAFFGQGTRLTVV.

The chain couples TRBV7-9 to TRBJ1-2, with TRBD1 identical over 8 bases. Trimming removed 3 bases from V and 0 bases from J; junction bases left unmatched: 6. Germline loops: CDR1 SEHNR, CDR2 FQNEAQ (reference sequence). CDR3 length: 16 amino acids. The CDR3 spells CASSFFGTGTNYGYTF. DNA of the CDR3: TGTGCCAGCAGCTTCTTTGGGACAGGTACTAACTATGGCTACACCTTC.

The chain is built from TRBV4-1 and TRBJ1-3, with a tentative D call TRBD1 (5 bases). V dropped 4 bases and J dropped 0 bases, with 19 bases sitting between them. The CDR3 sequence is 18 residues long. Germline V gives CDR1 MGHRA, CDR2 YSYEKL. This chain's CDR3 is CASSPTPSGLSSGNTIYF. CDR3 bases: TGCGCCAGCAGCCCGACTCCCTCAGGGCTTTCCTCTGGAAACACCATATATTTT.

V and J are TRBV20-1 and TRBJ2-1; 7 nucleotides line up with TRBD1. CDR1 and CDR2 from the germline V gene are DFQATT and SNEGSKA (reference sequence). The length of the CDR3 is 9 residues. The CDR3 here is CSPGQLQFF. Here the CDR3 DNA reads TGCAGCCCGGGACAGCTTCAGTTCTTC.

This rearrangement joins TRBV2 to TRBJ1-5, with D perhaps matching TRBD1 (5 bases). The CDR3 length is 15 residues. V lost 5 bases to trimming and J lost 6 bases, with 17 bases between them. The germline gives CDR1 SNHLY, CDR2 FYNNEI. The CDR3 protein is CASSSLLGGSQPQHF. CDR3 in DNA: TGTGCCAGCAGTTCCCTATTGGGGGGGAGTCAGCCCCAGCATTTT.

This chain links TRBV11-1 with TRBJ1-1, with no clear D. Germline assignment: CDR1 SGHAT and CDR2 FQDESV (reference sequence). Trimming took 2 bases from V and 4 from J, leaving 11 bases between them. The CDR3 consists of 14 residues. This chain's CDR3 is CASSLQDGSTEAFF. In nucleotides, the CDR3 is TGTGCCAGCAGCTTACAGGACGGTAGCACTGAAGCTTTCTTT.

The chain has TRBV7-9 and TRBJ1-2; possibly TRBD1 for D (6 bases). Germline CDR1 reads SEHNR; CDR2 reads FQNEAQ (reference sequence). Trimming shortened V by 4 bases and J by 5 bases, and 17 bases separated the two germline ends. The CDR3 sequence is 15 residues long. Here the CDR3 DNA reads TGTGCCAGCAGCTCCTCGGGAAGCAGGGGTTATGGCTACACCTTC. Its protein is CASSSSGSRGYGYTF.

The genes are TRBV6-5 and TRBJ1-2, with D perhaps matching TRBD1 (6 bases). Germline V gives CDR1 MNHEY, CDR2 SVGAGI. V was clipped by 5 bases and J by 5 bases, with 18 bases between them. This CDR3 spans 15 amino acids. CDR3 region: CASSTNREATYGYTF. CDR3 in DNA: TGTGCCAGCAGTACCAACAGGGAGGCCACGTATGGCTACACCTTC.

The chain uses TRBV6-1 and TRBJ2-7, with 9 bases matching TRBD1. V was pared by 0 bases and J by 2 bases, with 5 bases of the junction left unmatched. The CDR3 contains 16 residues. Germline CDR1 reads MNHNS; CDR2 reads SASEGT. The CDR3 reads CASSEALGTGPYEQYF. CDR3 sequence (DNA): TGTGCCAGCAGTGAAGCGCTGGGGACAGGGCCCTACGAGCAGTACTTC.

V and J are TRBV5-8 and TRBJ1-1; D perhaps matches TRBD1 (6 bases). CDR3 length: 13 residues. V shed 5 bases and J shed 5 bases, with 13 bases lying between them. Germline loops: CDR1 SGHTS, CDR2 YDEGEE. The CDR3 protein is CASRRKGGTEAFF. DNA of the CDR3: TGTGCCAGCAGGAGAAAAGGGGGGACTGAAGCTTTCTTT.

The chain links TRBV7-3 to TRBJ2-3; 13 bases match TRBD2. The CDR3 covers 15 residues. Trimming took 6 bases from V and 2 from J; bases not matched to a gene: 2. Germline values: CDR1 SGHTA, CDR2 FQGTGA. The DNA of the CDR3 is TGTGCCAGCAGGGGACTAGCGGGACCCACAGATACGCAGTATTTT. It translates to CASRGLAGPTDTQYF. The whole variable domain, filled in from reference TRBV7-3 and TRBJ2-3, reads GAGVSQTPSNKVTEKGKYVELRCDPISGHTALYWYRQSLGQGPEFLIYFQGTGAADDSGLPNDRFFAVRPEGSVSTLKIQRTERGDSAVYLCASRGLAGPTDTQYFGPGTRLTVL.

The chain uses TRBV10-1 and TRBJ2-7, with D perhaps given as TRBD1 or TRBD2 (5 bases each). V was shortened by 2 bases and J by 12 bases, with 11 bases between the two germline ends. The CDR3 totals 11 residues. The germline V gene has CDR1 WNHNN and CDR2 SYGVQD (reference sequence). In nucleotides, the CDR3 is TGCGCCAGCAGTGAGCCGGGACGGCTGTACTTC. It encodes CASSEPGRLYF.

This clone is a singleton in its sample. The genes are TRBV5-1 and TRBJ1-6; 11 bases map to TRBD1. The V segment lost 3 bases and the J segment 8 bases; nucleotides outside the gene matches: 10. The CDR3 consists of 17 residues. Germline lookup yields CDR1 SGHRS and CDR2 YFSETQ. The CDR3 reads CASSWAGPGQGDSPLHF. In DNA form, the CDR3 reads TGCGCCAGCAGCTGGGCAGGCCCGGGACAGGGGGATTCACCCCTCCACTTT.

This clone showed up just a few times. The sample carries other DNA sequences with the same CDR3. Here the CDR3 DNA reads TGTGCCAGCAGTTTCCGGGAGGCGGCTTTCTTT. It yields the protein CASSFREAAFF. The chain joins TRBV12-3 or TRBV12-4 to TRBJ1-1; D is unresolved. The V and J ends lost 3 bases and 11 bases respectively, with 10 bases between them. The length of the CDR3 is 11 residues.

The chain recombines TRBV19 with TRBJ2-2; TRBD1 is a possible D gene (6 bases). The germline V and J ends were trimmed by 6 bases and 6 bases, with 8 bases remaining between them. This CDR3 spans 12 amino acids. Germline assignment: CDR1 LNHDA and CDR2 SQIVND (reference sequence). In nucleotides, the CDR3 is TGTGCCAGTAGATGGGGGCCCGGGGAGCTGTTTTTT. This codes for CASRWGPGELFF.

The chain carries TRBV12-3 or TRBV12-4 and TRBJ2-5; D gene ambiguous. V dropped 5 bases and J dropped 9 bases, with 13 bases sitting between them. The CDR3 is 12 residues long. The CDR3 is CASSPPLSSQYF. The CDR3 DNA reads TGTGCCAGCAGTCCGCCCCTGAGTTCCCAGTACTTC.

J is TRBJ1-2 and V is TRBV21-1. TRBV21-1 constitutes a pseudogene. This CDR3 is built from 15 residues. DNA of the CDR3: TGTGCCAGCACCTCTAGTCTAATCCCGGCTTATGGCTACACCTTC. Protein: CASTSSLIPAYGYTF.